These 22 T cell receptor beta chains share one sample of origin, sequenced in a study of cytotoxic CD8 clonotypes in ibrutinib-treated CLL. Produced via immunoSEQ multiplex PCR; TCRdb's table is partial and in-frame only. Of 150,000 to 200,000 clones listed, about 88% are singletons. The source was PBMCs, collected at disease progression, from a patient treated with ibrutinib. The receptors shown here come from a human donor with chronic lymphocytic leukemia.

The chain joins TRBV9 to TRBJ2-3, with no clear D. The CDR3 totals 15 residues. Germline V gives CDR1 SGDLS, CDR2 YYNGEE. Trimming shortened V by 4 bases and J by 4 bases, and 16 bases separated the two germline ends. Written as DNA, the CDR3 is TGTGCCAGCAGCTCCCGGCCCCGTCAGCCAGATACGCAGTATTTT. It yields the protein CASSSRPRQPDTQYF.

The chain couples TRBV9 to TRBJ2-5; 10 nucleotides match TRBD1. This CDR3 spans 17 amino acids. Germline assignment: CDR1 SGDLS and CDR2 YYNGEE. Trimming took 0 bases from V and 2 from J; bases not matched to a gene: 7. The CDR3 loop is CASSVAAGTGAQETQYF. CDR3 DNA sequence: TGTGCCAGCAGCGTAGCGGCGGGGACAGGGGCACAAGAGACCCAGTACTTC.

The chain carries TRBV7-2 and TRBJ2-7; 9 bases are shared with TRBD1. The germline V gene has CDR1 SGHTA and CDR2 FQGNSA. V lost 5 bases to trimming and J lost 6 bases; unmatched junction nucleotides: 8. The CDR3 extends over 14 amino acids. CDR3 sequence: CASSLGQGLSEQYF. The CDR3 DNA sequence: TGTGCCAGCAGCCTAGGACAGGGGCTCAGCGAGCAGTACTTC.

The chain uses TRBV5-1 and TRBJ2-2; 12 bases are a match to TRBD2. The germline CDR1 and CDR2 sequences are SGHRS and YFSETQ. The J segment lost 6 bases and the V segment lost 4 bases, leaving 7 bases of the junction unmatched. The CDR3 is 16 amino acids. DNA for the CDR3: TGCGCCAGCAGCCCCACTAGCGGGAGGAAGGCCGGGGAGCTGTTTTTT. Residues: CASSPTSGRKAGELFF.

V usage is TRBV11-2 and J usage is TRBJ2-1; 8 bases map to TRBD1. Germline CDR1 and CDR2: SGHAT and FQNNGV. V shed 0 bases, J shed 2 bases, and the junction held 9 bases outside the gene matches. CDR3 size: 18 residues. The CDR3 region has the DNA TGTGCCAGCAGCTTAGAGAGGACAGGGCTTATAGCCTACAATGAGCAGTTCTTC. Translation: CASSLERTGLIAYNEQFF.

This chain connects TRBV7-9 to TRBJ1-1, with D possibly being TRBD1 (5 bases). V was clipped by 5 bases and J by 1 base, with 11 bases between them. CDR1 is SEHNR, CDR2 FQNEAQ, per germline (reference sequence). This CDR3 is 14 amino acids long. The CDR3 reads CASSQGNTNTEAFF. Written as DNA, the CDR3 is TGTGCCAGCAGCCAGGGTAATACGAACACTGAAGCTTTCTTT.

This clone was recorded once. The J gene is TRBJ2-7, the V gene TRBV19; possible D gene TRBD1, 6 bases. Germline-derived CDR1 and CDR2 are LNHDA and SQIVND (reference sequence). This CDR3 comprises 12 residues. Trimming removed 4 bases from V and 5 bases from J, with 9 bases in between. The CDR3 region has the DNA TGTGCCAGTAGTACTCGACAGGACGAGCAGTACTTC. Translated, it gives CASSTRQDEQYF.

J is TRBJ1-2 and V is TRBV7-2; 7 nucleotides line up with TRBD1. V trimming: 5 bases; J trimming: 5 bases; junction bases outside the gene matches: 11. Germline assignment: CDR1 SGHTA and CDR2 FQGNSA. The CDR3 has 15 residues. CDR3 protein: CASSPGQRTAYGYTF. Here the CDR3 DNA reads TGTGCCAGCAGCCCGGGACAGCGGACCGCTTATGGCTACACCTTC.

The genes are TRBV7-9 and TRBJ2-1, with D unresolved. Germline V lookup: CDR1 SEHNR, CDR2 FQNEAQ (reference sequence). V gave up 1 base and J gave up 6 bases, with 7 bases separating them. The CDR3 loop spans 13 amino acids. In nucleotides, the CDR3 is TGTGCCAGCAGCTTAGTGAGGCCCAATGAGCAGTTCTTC. This translates into CASSLVRPNEQFF.

This clone was observed at least ten times. J is TRBJ1-5 and V is TRBV4-3; D not resolved. The V and J ends lost 4 bases and 4 bases respectively, with 11 bases between them. CDR3 length equals 14 residues. CDR1 LGHNA and CDR2 YSLEER come from the germline V gene. The CDR3 reads CASSPEQSNQPQHF. The CDR3 DNA is TGCGCCAGCAGCCCAGAACAGTCGAATCAGCCCCAGCATTTT.

The count of this clone is one. This chain uses TRBV21-1 with TRBJ2-5; the tabulated D call, TRBD1, remains unverified against the DNA. TRBV21-1 corresponds to a pseudogene. This CDR3 comprises 17 residues. CDR3 in amino acids: CASSKVLMLRDSRTQYF. CDR3 DNA: TGTGCCAGCAGCAAAGTTTTGATGCTCCGGGACAGTCGGACCCAGTACTTC.

About this clone: At one of its ends the junction is not consistent with the germline gene, which may arise from a read error. CDR3 amino acids: CASSLTVQGDRHF. CDR3 DNA sequence: TGTGCCAGCAGCTTAACCGTACAGGGGGACCGGCACTTC. The gene calls are TRBV7-9 and TRBJ2-7; 8 positions match TRBD1. Germline lookup yields CDR1 SEHNR and CDR2 FQNEAQ (reference sequence). CDR3 length: 13 amino acids.

The chain joins TRBV6-1 to TRBJ1-2; D possibly corresponds to TRBD1 (5 bases). CDR3 length equals 15 residues. Germline V gene data show CDR1 as MNHNS and CDR2 as SASEGT. With 2 bases removed from V and 6 bases from J, the gap between germline ends came to 16 bases. CDR3 coding DNA: TGTGCCAGCAGTGAAATTCCCCCAGGGCCCGATGGCTACACCTTC. Amino acid sequence: CASSEIPPGPDGYTF.

The V and J genes are TRBV4-1 and TRBJ2-7; possibly TRBD2 for D (6 bases). The V end was cut by 4 bases, the J end by 0 bases, with 10 bases between. CDR1 and CDR2 from the germline V gene are MGHRA and YSYEKL. This CDR3 is built from 14 residues. The CDR3 sequence is CASSLGTHSYEQYF. The CDR3 bases are TGCGCCAGCAGCCTCGGGACTCACTCCTACGAGCAGTACTTC.

The chain couples TRBV7-8 to TRBJ1-5; D is unresolved. Trimming cost V 4 bases and J 6 bases, with 7 bases left between them. CDR3 length: 12 amino acids. CDR1 SGHVS and CDR2 FQNEAQ come from the germline V gene. CDR3 sequence: CASSSPSQPQHF. CDR3 bases: TGTGCCAGCAGCTCCCCCAGTCAGCCCCAGCATTTT.

The V gene is TRBV6-5, the J gene TRBJ2-7; D is undetermined. V dropped 11 bases and J dropped 0 bases, with 14 bases sitting between them. CDR1 is MNHEY, CDR2 SVGAGI, per germline. The CDR3 extends over 13 amino acids. CDR3 bases: TGTGCCTGTGGGCGGAAGAGCTCCTACGAGCAGTACTTC. Amino acid sequence: CACGRKSSYEQYF.

This clone was found once. V usage is TRBV6-1 and J usage is TRBJ2-1; 8 bases map to TRBD2. The CDR3 covers 14 residues. Germline loops: CDR1 MNHNS, CDR2 SASEGT. V dropped 7 bases and J dropped 10; count of bases not matched to a gene: 12. The DNA for the CDR3 is TGTGCCAGCACTAGTACTAGCGGACAGCAGGAGCAGTTCTTC. It codes for CASTSTSGQQEQFF.

This chain connects TRBV9 to TRBJ2-1; no definite D call. V was clipped by 1 base and J by 6 bases, with 11 bases between them. This CDR3 has 14 amino acids. The germline CDR1 and CDR2 sequences are SGDLS and YYNGEE. CDR3 region: CASSVRSRGNEQFF. CDR3 nucleotides: TGTGCCAGCAGCGTAAGGTCCCGTGGCAATGAGCAGTTCTTC.

The J gene is TRBJ2-1, the V gene TRBV19; possibly TRBD2 for D (6 bases). V was shortened by 10 bases and J by 9 bases, with 22 bases between the two germline ends. The CDR3 covers 14 residues. The V gene's germline CDR1 is LNHDA and CDR2 SQIVND (reference sequence). CDR3 in DNA: TGTGCCACCACCGATTGGCGGGACCGTAGTGAGCAGTTCTTC. It translates to CATTDWRDRSEQFF.

The CDR3 nucleotides are TGCGCCAGCAGCTTGGCCTGGGACCAAGGGGAGCGTGAGCAGTTCTTC. Protein sequence: CASSLAWDQGEREQFF. This rearrangement joins TRBV5-1 to TRBJ2-1; D is possibly TRBD1 or TRBD2 (5 bases each). The length of the CDR3 is 16 residues. CDR1 and CDR2 from the germline V gene are SGHRS and YFSETQ. The V and J ends lost 0 bases and 9 bases respectively, with 19 bases between them.

The chain joins TRBV18 to TRBJ1-1; D gene uncertain. The germline V gene encodes CDR1 KGHSH and CDR2 LQKENI. V was trimmed by 3 bases and J by 0 bases, leaving 11 bases between them. The CDR3 length is 15 residues. The CDR3 DNA follows: TGTGCCAGCTCACCTGATAAGGGTTTGAACACTGAAGCTTTCTTT. This translates into CASSPDKGLNTEAFF.

This clone appeared a few times. The chain uses TRBV7-2 and TRBJ2-3, with TRBD2 matching over 12 bases. The V segment lost 9 bases and the J segment 0 bases; nucleotides outside the gene matches: 4. CDR3 length: 15 amino acids. Germline CDR1 and CDR2: SGHTA and FQGNSA. The CDR3, as DNA: TGTGCCAGTGAAGGACTAGCGGGGAGCACAGATACGCAGTATTTT. It is translated as CASEGLAGSTDTQYF.